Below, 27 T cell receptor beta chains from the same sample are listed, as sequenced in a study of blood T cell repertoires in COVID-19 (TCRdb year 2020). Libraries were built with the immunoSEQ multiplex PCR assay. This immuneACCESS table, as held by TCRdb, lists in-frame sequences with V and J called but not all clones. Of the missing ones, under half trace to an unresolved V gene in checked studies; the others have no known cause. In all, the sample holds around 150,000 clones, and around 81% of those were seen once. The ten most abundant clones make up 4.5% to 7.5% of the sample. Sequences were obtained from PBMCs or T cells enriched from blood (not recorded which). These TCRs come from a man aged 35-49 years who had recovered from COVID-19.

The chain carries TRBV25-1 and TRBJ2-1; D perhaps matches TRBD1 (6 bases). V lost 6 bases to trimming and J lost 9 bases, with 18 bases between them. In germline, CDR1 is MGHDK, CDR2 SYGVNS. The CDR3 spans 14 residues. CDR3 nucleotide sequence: TGTGCCAGCAGGTCTAGTGGGGGCCTAGGTGAGCAGTTCTTC. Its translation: CASRSSGGLGEQFF.

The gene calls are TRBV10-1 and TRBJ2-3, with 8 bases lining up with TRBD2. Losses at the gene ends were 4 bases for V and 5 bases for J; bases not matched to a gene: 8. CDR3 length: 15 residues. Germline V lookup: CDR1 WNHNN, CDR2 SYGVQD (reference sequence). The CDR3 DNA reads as TGCGCCAGCAGTGGAGGGGGACTAGATAGAGATACGCAGTATTTT. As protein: CASSGGGLDRDTQYF.

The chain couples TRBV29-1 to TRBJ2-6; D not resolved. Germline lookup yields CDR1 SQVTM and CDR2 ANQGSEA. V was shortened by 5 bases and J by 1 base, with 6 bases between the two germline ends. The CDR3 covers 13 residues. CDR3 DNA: TGCAGCGTTACAGTATCTGGGGCCAACGTCCTGACTTTC. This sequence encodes CSVTVSGANVLTF.

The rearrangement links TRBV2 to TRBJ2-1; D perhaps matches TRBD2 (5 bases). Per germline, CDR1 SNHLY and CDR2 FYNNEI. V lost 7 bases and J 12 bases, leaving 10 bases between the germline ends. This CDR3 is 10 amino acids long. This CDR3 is CASTGVAQFF. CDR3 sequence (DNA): TGTGCCAGCACCGGGGTCGCGCAGTTCTTC.

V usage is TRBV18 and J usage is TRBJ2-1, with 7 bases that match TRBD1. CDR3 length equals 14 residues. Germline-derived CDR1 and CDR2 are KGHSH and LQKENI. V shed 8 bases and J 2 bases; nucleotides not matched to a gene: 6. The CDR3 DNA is TGTGCCAGCCGAAGGACAGGAACCTACAATGAGCAGTTCTTC. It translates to CASRRTGTYNEQFF.

For the CDR3, the DNA is TGCGCCAGCAGCCTAGTTTCTATAAAGACAGTAAAAGTCTATGGCTACACCTTC. The encoded protein is CASSLVSIKTVKVYGYTF. The J gene is TRBJ1-2, the V gene TRBV10-1; TRBD1 is a possible D gene (5 bases). The CDR3 is made up of 18 amino acids. V lost 6 bases to trimming and J lost 4 bases, with 27 bases between them. In germline, CDR1 is WNHNN, CDR2 SYGVQD (reference sequence).

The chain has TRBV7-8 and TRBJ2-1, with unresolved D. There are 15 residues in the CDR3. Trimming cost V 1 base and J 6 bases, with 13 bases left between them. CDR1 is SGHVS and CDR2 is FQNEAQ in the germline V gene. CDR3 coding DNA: TGTGCCAGCAGCTTAGGGTTAGGAGACCGCAATGAGCAGTTCTTC. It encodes CASSLGLGDRNEQFF.

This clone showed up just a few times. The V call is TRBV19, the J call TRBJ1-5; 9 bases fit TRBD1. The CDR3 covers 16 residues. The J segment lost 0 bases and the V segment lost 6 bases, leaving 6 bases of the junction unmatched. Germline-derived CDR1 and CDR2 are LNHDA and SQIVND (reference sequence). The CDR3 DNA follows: TGTGCCAGTAGGGACAGGGGTCCCTATAGCAATCAGCCCCAGCATTTT. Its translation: CASRDRGPYSNQPQHF. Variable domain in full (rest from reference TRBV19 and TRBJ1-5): DGGITQSPKYLFRKEGQNVTLSCEQNLNHDAMYWYRQDPGQGLRLIYYSQIVNDFQKGDIAEGYSVSREKKESFPLTVTSAQKNPTAFYLCASRDRGPYSNQPQHFGDGTRLSIL.

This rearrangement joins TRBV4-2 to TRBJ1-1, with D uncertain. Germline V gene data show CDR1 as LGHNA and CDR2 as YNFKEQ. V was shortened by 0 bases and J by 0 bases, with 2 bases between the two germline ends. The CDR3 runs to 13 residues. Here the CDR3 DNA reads TGTGCCAGCAGCCAAGACATGAACACTGAAGCTTTCTTT. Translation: CASSQDMNTEAFF.

The CDR3 is CASSLVGEETQYF. CDR3 nucleotide sequence: TGTGCCAGCAGCCTAGTGGGAGAAGAGACCCAGTACTTC. V gene TRBV3-1 (or the pseudogene TRBV3-2) combines with J gene TRBJ2-5; a possible D gene is TRBD2 (5 bases). Germline CDR1 LGHDT, CDR2 YNNKEL (reference sequence). V lost 4 bases and J 3 bases, leaving 9 bases between the germline ends. CDR3 length equals 13 residues.

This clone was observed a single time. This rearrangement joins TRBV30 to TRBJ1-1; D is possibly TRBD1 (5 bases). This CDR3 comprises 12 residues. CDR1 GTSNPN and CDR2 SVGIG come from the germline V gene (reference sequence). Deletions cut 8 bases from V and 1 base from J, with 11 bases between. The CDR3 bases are TGTGCCGGAGCCCAGGGGAACACTGAAGCTTTCTTT. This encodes CAGAQGNTEAFF.

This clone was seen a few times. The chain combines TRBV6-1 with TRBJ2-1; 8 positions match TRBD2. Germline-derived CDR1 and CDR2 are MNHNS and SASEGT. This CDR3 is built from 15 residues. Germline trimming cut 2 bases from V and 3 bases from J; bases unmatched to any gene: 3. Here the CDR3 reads CASSEILAGYNEQFF. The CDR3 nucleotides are TGTGCCAGCAGTGAAATTCTAGCGGGCTACAATGAGCAGTTCTTC.

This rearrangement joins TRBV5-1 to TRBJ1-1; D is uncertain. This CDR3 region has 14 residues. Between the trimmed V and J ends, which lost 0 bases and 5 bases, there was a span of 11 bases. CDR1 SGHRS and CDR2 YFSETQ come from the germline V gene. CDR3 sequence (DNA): TGCGCCAGCAGCTTGGGTAACAGTGGTACTGAAGCTTTCTTT. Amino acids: CASSLGNSGTEAFF.

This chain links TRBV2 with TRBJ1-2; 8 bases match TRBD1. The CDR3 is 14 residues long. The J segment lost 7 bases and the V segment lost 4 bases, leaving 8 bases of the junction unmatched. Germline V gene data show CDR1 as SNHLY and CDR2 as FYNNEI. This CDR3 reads CASSAGQGGFGYTF. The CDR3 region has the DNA TGTGCCAGCAGTGCCGGACAGGGAGGTTTTGGCTACACCTTC.

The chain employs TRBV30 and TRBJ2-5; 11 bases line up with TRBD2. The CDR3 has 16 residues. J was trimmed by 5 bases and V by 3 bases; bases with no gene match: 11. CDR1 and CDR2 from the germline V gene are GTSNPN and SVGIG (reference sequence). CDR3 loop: CAWRGPSGGFEETQYF. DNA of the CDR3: TGTGCCTGGAGAGGGCCTAGCGGGGGGTTCGAGGAGACCCAGTACTTC.

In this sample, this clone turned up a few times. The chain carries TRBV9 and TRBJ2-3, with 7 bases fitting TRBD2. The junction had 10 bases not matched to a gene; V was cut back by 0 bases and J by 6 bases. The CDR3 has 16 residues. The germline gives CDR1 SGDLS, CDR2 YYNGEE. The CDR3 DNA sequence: TGTGCCAGCAGCGTAGGCCGAGCGGGGTATAGGGATACGCAGTATTTT. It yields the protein CASSVGRAGYRDTQYF.

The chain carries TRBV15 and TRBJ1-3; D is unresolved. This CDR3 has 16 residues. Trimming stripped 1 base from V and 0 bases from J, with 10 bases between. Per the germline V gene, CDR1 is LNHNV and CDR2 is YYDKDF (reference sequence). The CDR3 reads CATSRVGSGSGNTIYF. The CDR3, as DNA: TGTGCCACCAGCAGAGTGGGCTCAGGCTCTGGAAACACCATATATTTT.

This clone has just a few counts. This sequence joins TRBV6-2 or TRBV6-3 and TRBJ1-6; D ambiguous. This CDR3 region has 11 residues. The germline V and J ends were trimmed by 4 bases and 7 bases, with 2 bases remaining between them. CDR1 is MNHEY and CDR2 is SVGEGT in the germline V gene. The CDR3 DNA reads TGTGCCAGCAGTTCAAATTCACCCCTCCACTTT. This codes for CASSSNSPLHF.

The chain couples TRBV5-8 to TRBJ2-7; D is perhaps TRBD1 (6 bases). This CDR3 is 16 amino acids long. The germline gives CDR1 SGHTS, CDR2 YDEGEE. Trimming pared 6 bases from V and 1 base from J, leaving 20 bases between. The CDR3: CASTLPQGSYSYEQYV. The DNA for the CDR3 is TGTGCCAGCACACTGCCACAGGGCTCCTATTCCTACGAGCAGTACGTC.

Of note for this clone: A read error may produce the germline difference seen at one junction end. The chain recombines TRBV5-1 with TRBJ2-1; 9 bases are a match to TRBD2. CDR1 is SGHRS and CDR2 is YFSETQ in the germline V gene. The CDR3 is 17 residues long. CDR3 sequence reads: CARSLAGPRGGVWEQFF. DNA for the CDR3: TGCGCCCGCAGCTTGGCCGGGCCGCGGGGGGGAGTGTGGGAGCAGTTCTTC.

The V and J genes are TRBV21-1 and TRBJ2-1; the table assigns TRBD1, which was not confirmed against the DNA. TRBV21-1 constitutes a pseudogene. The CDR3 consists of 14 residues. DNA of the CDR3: TGTGCCAGCAGCAACCAGGGCACGCACAATGAGCAGTTCTTC. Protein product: CASSNQGTHNEQFF.

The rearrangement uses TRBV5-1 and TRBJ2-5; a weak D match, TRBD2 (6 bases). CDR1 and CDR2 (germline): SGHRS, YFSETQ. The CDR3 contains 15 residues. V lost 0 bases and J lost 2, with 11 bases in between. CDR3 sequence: CASSLVPGEQETQYF. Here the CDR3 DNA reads TGCGCCAGCAGCTTGGTACCGGGGGAACAAGAGACCCAGTACTTC.

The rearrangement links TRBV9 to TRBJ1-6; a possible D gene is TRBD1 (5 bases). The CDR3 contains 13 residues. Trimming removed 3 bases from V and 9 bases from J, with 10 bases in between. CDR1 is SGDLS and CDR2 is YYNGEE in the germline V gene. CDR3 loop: CASSAGQASPLHF. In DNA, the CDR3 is TGTGCCAGCAGCGCTGGACAAGCTTCACCCCTCCACTTT.

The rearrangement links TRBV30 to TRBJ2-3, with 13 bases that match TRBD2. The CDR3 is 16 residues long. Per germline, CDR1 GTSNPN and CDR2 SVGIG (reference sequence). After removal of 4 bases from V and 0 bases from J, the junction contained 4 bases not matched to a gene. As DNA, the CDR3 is TGTGCCTGGACCCCGGGACTAGCGGGGAGCACAGATACGCAGTATTTT. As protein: CAWTPGLAGSTDTQYF.

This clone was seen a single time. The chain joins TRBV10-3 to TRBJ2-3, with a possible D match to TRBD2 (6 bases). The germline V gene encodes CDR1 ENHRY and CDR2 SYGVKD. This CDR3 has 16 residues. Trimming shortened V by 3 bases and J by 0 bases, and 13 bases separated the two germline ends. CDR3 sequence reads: CAISDARGKSTDTQYF. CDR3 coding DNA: TGTGCCATCAGTGACGCCCGGGGGAAAAGCACAGATACGCAGTATTTT.

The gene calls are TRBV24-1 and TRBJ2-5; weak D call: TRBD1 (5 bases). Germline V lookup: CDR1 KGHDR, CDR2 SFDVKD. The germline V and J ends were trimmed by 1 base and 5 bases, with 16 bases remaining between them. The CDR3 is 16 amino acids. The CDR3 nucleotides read TGTGCCACCAGTGATTTTAGTCGGCAGGGAAGTGAGACCCAGTACTTC. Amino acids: CATSDFSRQGSETQYF.

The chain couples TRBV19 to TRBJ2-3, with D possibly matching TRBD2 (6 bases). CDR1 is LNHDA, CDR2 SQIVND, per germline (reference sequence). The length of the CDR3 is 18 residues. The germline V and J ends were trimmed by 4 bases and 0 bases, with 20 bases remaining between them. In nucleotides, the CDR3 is TGTGCCAGTAGTACCCCAACCAACCTAGCGATAAGCACAGATACGCAGTATTTT. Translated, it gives CASSTPTNLAISTDTQYF. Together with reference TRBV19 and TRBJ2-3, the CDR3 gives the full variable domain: DGGITQSPKYLFRKEGQNVTLSCEQNLNHDAMYWYRQDPGQGLRLIYYSQIVNDFQKGDIAEGYSVSREKKESFPLTVTSAQKNPTAFYLCASSTPTNLAISTDTQYFGPGTRLTVL.